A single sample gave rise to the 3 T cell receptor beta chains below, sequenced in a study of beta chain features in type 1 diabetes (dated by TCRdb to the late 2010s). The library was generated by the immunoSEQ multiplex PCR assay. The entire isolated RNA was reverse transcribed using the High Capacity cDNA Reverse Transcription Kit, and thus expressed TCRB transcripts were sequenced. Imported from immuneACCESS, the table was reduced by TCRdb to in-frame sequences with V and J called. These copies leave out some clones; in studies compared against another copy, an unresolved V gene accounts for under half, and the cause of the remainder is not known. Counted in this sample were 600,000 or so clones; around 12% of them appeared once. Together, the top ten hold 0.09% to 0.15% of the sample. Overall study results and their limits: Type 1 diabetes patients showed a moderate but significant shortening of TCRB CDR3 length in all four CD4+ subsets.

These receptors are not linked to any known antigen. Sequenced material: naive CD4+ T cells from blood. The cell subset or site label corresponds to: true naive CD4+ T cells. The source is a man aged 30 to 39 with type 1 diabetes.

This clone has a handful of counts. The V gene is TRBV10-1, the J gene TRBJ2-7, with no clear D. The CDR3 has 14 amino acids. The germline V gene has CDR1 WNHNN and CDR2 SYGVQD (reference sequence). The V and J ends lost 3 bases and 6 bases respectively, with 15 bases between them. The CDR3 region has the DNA TGCGCCAGCAGTGAAGGCGGTCATCGCGGCGAGCAGTACTTC. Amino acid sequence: CASSEGGHRGEQYF.

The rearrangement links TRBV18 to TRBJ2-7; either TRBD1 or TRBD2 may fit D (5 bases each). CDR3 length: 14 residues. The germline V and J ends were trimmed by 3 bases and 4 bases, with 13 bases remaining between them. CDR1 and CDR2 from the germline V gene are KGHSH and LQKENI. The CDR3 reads CASSPTVGGYEQYF. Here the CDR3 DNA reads TGTGCCAGCTCACCGACCGTTGGGGGTTACGAGCAGTACTTC.

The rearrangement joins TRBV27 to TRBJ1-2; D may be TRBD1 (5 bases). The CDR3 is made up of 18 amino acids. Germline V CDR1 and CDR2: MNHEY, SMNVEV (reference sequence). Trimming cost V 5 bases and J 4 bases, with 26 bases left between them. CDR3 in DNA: TGTGCCAGCAGTCCCATTCTCGGGACTCCCGCACCCGGCTATGGCTACACCTTC. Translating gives CASSPILGTPAPGYGYTF.